Here is one T cell receptor beta chain with its context. This CDR3 is also generated by other DNA sequences in the sample. Data came from immunoSEQ multiplex PCR; TCRdb stores just in-frame clones and leaves some out. The sample records 55,000 to 75,000 clones, 65% to 85% being singletons. The data are from a study of blood T cell repertoires in COVID-19. The overall study: COVID-19 samples, acute and convalescent, were from the United States, Italy and Spain.

The source material was peripheral blood. This clonotype originated in a human donor in a cohort sampled during active COVID-19.

This chain's CDR3 is CASSFSGGSYNEQFF. Written as DNA, the CDR3 is TGTGCCAGCAGCTTCAGCGGGGGGTCCTACAATGAGCAGTTCTTC. The rearrangement uses TRBV5-4 and TRBJ2-1; 9 nucleotides line up with TRBD2. The germline V gene encodes CDR1 SGHNT and CDR2 YYREEE (reference sequence). The V segment lost 2 bases and the J segment 1 base; nucleotides outside the gene matches: 1. The CDR3 sequence is 15 residues long.